Listed below are T cell receptor beta chains from one sample, sequenced in a study of glioma-infiltrating T cells. MiXCR, applied by TCRdb to the multiplex PCR reads, yields one record per CDR3 protein. This sample has approximately 88,000 distinct CDR3 sequences, with 23% found just once. The sample comprised glioma tissue, nonneoplastic brain tissue, or PBMCs (not recorded which). Receptors originate from a human donor with low-grade glioma or glioblastoma, undergoing nonglioma brain surgery, or in good health (not recorded which). CDR3s include the opening cysteine and the closing phenylalanine or tryptophan. Size values are once, few and many counts, or a class for expanded clones, and some rows have none.

v_gene,j_gene,abundance,CDR3aa
TRBV29-1,TRBJ1-5,many,CSVAPTGINQPQHF
TRBV12-3/TRBV12-4,TRBJ2-3,few,CASSFSRGTDTQYF
TRBV20-1,TRBJ2-6,many,CSAIPGGTLTNVLTF
TRBV27,TRBJ1-6,many,CASRPQGINSPLHF
TRBV19,TRBJ1-1,many,CASSIRSTEAFF
TRBV4-2,TRBJ1-1,many,CASSQERGRKAEAFF
TRBV6-1,TRBJ2-1,many,CASSERRAGYNEQFF
TRBV6-2/TRBV6-3,TRBJ2-7,many,CASSWTSGGSQYF
TRBV7-2,TRBJ2-5,.,CASSLGGASGETQYF
TRBV7-8,TRBJ2-1,many,CASSLGGQGGRNEQFF
TRBV6-6,TRBJ1-3,many,CASSYNQAAGNTIYF
TRBV20-1,TRBJ1-5,many,CSAAPGGTRPQHF
TRBV6-5,TRBJ1-3,many,CASSYSSKGTGNTIYF
TRBV2,TRBJ1-2,many,CASIVPGLEGYTF
TRBV25-1,TRBJ2-1,many,CASSDWYEQFF
TRBV18,TRBJ2-7,few,CASSPDRGPYEQYF
TRBV3-1,TRBJ2-7,many,CASSQELVYEQYF
TRBV2,TRBJ1-5,many,CASTRSPGLNQPQHF
TRBV7-6,TRBJ2-5,many,CASSPGTGKETQYF
TRBV27,TRBJ2-7,.,CAGRPRTSGGAYEQYF
TRBV12-3/TRBV12-4,TRBJ1-1,few,CASSSGHQNTEAFF
TRBV7-8,TRBJ2-7,many,CASSFSRRGTGSYEQYF
TRBV2,TRBJ2-3,.,CASSEALQRGVTDTQYF
TRBV7-2,TRBJ1-2,many,CASSLVRGRIDGYTF
TRBV18,TRBJ1-5,many,CASSADSYSNQPQHF
TRBV20-1,TRBJ2-5,many,CSARKGGETQYF
TRBV12-3/TRBV12-4,TRBJ1-5,many,CASRALGNQPQHF
TRBV11-2,TRBJ2-2,.,CASSLKMNTGELFF
TRBV29-1,TRBJ1-2,many,CSVEEDRAGYTF
TRBV7-9,TRBJ1-1,many,CASSPPRSGRLNTEAFF
TRBV19,TRBJ1-1,few,CASSPGSPRNTEAFF
TRBV7-9,TRBJ2-5,.,CASSLNGAGRQETQYF
TRBV18,TRBJ2-1,many,CASSPSGTSGYNEQFF
TRBV7-8,TRBJ1-1,many,CASSLDPRRMNTEAFF
TRBV10-2,TRBJ2-1,many,CASSKQGAYNEQFF
TRBV3-1,TRBJ2-1,many,CASSQVTPNEQFF
TRBV6-2/TRBV6-3,TRBJ2-1,many,CASRGLARYNEQFF
TRBV7-9,TRBJ2-3,many,CASSAGTGGDTQYF
TRBV6-2/TRBV6-3,TRBJ2-7,many,CASSWPGGPNEQYF
TRBV6-2/TRBV6-3,TRBJ2-3,many,CASRWGVASGRRTDTQYF